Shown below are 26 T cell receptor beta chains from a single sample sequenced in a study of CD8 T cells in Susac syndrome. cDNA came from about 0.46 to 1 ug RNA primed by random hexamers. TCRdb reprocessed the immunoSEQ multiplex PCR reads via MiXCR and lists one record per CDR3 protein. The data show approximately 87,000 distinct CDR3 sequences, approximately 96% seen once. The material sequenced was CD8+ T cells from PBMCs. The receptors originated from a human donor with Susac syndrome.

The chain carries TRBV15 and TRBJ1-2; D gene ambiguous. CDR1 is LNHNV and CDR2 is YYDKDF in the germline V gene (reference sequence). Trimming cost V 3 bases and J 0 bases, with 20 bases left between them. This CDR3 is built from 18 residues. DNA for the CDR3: TGTGCCACCAGCAGTACATCCCTCCGGGTTAGGGCTAACTATGGCTACACCTTC. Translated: CATSSTSLRVRANYGYTF. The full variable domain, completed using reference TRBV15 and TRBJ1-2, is DAMVIQNPRYQVTQFGKPVTLSCSQTLNHNVMYWYQQKSSQAPKLLFHYYDKDFNNEADTPDNFQSRRPNTSFCFLDIRSPGLGDTAMYLCATSSTSLRVRANYGYTFGSGTRLTVV.

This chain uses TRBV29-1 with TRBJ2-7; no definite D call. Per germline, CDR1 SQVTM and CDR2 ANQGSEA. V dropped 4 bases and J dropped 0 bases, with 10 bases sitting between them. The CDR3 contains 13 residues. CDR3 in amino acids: CSVAFWHSYEQYF. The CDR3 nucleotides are TGCAGCGTTGCCTTCTGGCACTCCTACGAGCAGTACTTC.

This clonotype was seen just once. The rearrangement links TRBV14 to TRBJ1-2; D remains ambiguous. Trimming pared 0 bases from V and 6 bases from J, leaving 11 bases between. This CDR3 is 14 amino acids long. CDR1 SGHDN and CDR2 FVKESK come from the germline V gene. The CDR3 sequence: CASSQDLSWNGYTF. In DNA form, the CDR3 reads TGTGCCAGCAGCCAAGATCTGTCGTGGAATGGCTACACCTTC.

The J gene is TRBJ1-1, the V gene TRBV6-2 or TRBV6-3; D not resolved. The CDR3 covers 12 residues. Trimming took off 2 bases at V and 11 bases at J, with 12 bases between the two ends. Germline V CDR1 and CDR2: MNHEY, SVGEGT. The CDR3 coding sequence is TGTGCCAGCAGTTACCTACAGTTTACGGCTTTCTTT. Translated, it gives CASSYLQFTAFF.

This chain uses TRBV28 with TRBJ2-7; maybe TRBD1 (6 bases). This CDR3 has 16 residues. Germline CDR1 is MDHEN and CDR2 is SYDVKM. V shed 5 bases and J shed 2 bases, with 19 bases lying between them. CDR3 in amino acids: CASSPTDRTRAYEQYF. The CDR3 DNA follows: TGTGCCAGCAGTCCAACAGACAGGACTCGCGCCTACGAGCAGTACTTC.

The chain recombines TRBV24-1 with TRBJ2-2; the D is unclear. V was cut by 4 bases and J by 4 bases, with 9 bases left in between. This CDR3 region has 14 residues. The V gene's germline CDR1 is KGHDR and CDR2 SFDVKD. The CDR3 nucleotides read TGTGCCACCAGTGACCTTGATAGCACCGGGGAGCTGTTTTTT. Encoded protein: CATSDLDSTGELFF.

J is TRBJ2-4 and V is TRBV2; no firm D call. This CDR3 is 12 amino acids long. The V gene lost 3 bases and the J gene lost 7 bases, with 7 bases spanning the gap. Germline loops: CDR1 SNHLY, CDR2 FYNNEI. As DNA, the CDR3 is TGTGCCAGCAGTGACGGTCGGAACATTCAGTACTTC. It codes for CASSDGRNIQYF.

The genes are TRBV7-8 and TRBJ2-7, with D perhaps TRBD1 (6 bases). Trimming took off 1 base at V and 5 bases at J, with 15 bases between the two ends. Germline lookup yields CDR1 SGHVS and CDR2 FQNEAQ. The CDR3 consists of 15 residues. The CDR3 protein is CASSLVSIQGNEQYF. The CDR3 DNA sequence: TGTGCCAGCAGCTTAGTGTCCATACAGGGCAACGAGCAGTACTTC.

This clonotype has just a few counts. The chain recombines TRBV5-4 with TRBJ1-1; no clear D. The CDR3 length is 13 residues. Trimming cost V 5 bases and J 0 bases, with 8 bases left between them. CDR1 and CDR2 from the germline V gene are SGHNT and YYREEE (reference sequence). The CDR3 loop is CASRLDLNTEAFF. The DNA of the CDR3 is TGTGCCAGCAGACTGGACCTGAACACTGAAGCTTTCTTT.

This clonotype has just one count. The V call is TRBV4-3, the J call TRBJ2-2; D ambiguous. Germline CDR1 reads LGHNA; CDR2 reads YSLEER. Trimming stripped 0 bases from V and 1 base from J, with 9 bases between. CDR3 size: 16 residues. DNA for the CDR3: TGCGCCAGCAGCCAAGATTTTGCAGGGAACACCGGGGAGCTGTTTTTT. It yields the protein CASSQDFAGNTGELFF.

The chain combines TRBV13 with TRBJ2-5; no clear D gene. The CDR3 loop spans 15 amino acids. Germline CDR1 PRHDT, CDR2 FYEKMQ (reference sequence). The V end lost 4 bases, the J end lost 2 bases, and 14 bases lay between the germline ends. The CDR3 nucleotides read TGTGCCAGCAGCTCCCCCTGGATAGATCAAGAGACCCAGTACTTC. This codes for CASSSPWIDQETQYF.

CDR3 nucleotides: TGTGCCACCAGTGATTTCTCGGGACAGGGTATGAATACGCAGTATTTT. Translated, it gives CATSDFSGQGMNTQYF. V usage is TRBV24-1 and J usage is TRBJ2-3; 9 nucleotides align to TRBD1. The CDR3 is made up of 16 amino acids. The germline V gene has CDR1 KGHDR and CDR2 SFDVKD. The J segment lost 7 bases and the V segment lost 1 base, leaving 8 bases of the junction unmatched.

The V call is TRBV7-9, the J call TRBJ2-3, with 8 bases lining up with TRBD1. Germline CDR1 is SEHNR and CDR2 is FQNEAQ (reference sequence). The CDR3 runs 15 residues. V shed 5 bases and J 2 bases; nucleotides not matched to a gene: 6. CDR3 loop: CASSIPDRDTDTQYF. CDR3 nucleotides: TGTGCCAGCAGCATCCCGGACAGGGACACAGATACGCAGTATTTT. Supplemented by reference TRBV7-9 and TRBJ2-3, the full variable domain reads DTGVSQNPRHKITKRGQNVTFRCDPISEHNRLYWYRQTLGQGPEFLTYFQNEAQLEKSRLLSDRFSAERPKGSFSTLEIQRTEQGDSAMYLCASSIPDRDTDTQYFGPGTRLTVL.

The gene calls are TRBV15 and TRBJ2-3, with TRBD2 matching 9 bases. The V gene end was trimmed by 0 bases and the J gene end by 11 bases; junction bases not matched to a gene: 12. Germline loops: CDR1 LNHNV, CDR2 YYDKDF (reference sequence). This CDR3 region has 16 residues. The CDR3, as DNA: TGTGCCACCAGCAGAGATCTCGCGGGAGGGCCAAAAGGGCAGTATTTT. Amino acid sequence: CATSRDLAGGPKGQYF.

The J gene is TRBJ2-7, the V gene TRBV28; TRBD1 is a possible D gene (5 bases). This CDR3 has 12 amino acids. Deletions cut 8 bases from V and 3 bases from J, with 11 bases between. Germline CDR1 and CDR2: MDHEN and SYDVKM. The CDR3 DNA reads TGTGCCAGCGAAGGAACAGGCTACGAGCAGTACTTC. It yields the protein CASEGTGYEQYF.

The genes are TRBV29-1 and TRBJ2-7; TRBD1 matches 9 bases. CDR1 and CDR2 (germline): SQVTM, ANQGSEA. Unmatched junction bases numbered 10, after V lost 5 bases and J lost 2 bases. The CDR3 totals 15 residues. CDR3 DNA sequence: TGCAGCGTTTGGGGACCGGGGACAGGGCCCTACGAGCAGTACTTC. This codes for CSVWGPGTGPYEQYF.

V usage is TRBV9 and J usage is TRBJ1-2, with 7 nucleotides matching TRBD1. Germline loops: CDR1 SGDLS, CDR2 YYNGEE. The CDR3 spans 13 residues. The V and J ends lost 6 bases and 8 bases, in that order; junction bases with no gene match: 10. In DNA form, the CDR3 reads TGTGCCAGCACCAACAGGGGTTTAGAGGGCTACACCTTC. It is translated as CASTNRGLEGYTF.

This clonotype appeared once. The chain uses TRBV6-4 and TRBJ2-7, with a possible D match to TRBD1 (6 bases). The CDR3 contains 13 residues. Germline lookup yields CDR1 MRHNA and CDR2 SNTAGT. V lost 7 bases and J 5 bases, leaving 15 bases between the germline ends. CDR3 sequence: CASTEGQRHEQYV. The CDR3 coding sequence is TGTGCCAGCACAGAGGGACAACGGCACGAGCAGTACGTC.

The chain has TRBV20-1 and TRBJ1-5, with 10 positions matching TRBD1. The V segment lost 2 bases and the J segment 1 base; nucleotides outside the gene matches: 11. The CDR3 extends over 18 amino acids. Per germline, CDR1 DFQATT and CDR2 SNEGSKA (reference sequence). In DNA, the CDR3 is TGCAGTGCTAGACGGGACAGGGGTGTACAATCCAGCAATCAGCCCCAGCATTTT. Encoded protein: CSARRDRGVQSSNQPQHF.

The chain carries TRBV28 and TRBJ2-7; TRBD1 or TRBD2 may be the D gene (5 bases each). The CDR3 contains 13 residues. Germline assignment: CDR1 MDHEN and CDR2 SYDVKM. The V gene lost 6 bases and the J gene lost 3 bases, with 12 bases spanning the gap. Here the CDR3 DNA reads TGTGCCAGCAGCCGGGACCACGGCTACGAGCAGTACTTC. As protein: CASSRDHGYEQYF. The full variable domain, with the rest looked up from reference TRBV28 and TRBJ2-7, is DVKVTQSSRYLVKRTGEKVFLECVQDMDHENMFWYRQDPGLGLRLIYFSYDVKMKEKGDIPEGYSVSREKKERFSLILESASTNQTSMYLCASSRDHGYEQYFGPGTRLTVT.

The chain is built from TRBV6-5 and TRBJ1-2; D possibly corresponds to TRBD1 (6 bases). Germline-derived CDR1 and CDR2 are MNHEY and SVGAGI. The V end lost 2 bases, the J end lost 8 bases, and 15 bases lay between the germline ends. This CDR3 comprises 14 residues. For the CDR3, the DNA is TGTGCCAGCAGTTACGGATTGGACAGAGACGGCTACACCTTC. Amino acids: CASSYGLDRDGYTF.

The CDR3 sequence: CASSQTWRTWPGEKLFF. CDR3 in DNA: TGTGCCAGCAGCCAGACCTGGCGGACCTGGCCGGGAGAAAAACTGTTTTTT. This chain connects TRBV4-2 to TRBJ1-4; no reliable D call. CDR1 LGHNA and CDR2 YNFKEQ come from the germline V gene. The germline V and J ends were trimmed by 3 bases and 8 bases, with 22 bases remaining between them. The CDR3 contains 17 residues.

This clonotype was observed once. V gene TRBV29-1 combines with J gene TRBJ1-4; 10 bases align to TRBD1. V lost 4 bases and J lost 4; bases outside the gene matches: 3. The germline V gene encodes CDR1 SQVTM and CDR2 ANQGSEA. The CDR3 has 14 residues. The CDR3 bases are TGCAGCGTTGCCGACAGGGGGCTTAATGAAAAACTGTTTTTT. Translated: CSVADRGLNEKLFF. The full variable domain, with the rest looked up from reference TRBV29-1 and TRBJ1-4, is SAVISQKPSRDICQRGTSLTIQCQVDSQVTMMFWYRQQPGQSLTLIATANQGSEATYESGFVIDKFPISRPNLTFSTLTVSNMSPEDSSIYLCSVADRGLNEKLFFGSGTQLSVL.

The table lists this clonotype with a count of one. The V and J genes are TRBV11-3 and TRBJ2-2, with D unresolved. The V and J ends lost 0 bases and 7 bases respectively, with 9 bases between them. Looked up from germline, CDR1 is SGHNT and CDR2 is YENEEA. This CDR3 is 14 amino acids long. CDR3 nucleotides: TGTGCCAGCAGCTTAGATCTATGGAGCGGGGAGCTGTTTTTT. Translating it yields CASSLDLWSGELFF. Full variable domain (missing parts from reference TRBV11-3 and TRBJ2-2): EAGVVQSPRYKIIEKKQPVAFWCNPISGHNTLYWYLQNLGQGPELLIRYENEEAVDDSQLPKDRFSAERLKGVDSTLKIQPAELGDSAVYLCASSLDLWSGELFFGEGSRLTVL.

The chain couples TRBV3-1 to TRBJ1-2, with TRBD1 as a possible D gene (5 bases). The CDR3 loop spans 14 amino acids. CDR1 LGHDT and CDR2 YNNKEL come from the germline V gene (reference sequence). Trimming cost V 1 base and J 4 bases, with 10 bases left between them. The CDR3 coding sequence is TGTGCCAGCAGCCAAGCAGGGCGCGGCTATGGCTACACCTTC. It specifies CASSQAGRGYGYTF.

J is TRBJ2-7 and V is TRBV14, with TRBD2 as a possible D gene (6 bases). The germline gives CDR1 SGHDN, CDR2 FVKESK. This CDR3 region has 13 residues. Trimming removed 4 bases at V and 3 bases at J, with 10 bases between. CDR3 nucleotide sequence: TGTGCCAGCAGCCTCAGGAGGGGCTACGAGCAGTACGTC. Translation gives CASSLRRGYEQYV.